These 4 T cell receptor beta chains were all obtained from the same sample, sequenced in a study of T cell repertoires in cytomegalovirus infection. TCRdb analysed the reads with MiXCR anew, one entry per CDR3 protein. The profile shows under 200,000 distinct CDR3 sequences, approximately 9.7% of them singletons. The sample consisted of PBMCs. The receptors come from a human donor in good health (CMV status not recorded). Some clones in this sample may be carry-over from other donors' samples.

The CDR3 DNA sequence: TGTGCCAGCAGCTTGGATCCGGGGGCCGCCGGGGAGCTGTTTTTT. Its translation is CASSLDPGAAGELFF. The V call is TRBV5-4, the J call TRBJ2-2; tentatively, D is TRBD1 or TRBD2 (6 bases each). This CDR3 is 15 amino acids long. The germline V and J ends were trimmed by 0 bases and 6 bases, with 12 bases remaining between them. In germline, CDR1 is SGHNT, CDR2 YYREEE (reference sequence).

The DNA for the CDR3 is TGCAGTGCTAGCCCCCTTAGTGGAGTCCAAGAGACCCAGTACTTC. Translation: CSASPLSGVQETQYF. The V call is TRBV20-1, the J call TRBJ2-5, with no clear D. Germline V gene lookup returns CDR1 DFQATT and CDR2 SNEGSKA (reference sequence). This CDR3 comprises 15 residues. Between the trimmed V and J ends, which lost 3 bases and 1 base, there was a span of 15 bases.

This clonotype was counted ten times or more. This rearrangement joins TRBV7-2 to TRBJ1-4, with no clear D. The CDR3 contains 13 residues. Germline V lookup: CDR1 SGHTA, CDR2 FQGNSA. V was pared by 5 bases and J by 8 bases, with 12 bases between. Here the CDR3 DNA reads TGTGCCAGCAGCCCCTCCCCTGACGAAAAACTGTTTTTT. Protein: CASSPSPDEKLFF.

This clonotype was recorded many times. The chain is built from TRBV7-2 and TRBJ2-2; 8 bases are a match to TRBD2. Germline trimming cut 5 bases from V and 4 bases from J; bases unmatched to any gene: 12. The CDR3 has 17 residues. CDR1 and CDR2 from the germline V gene are SGHTA and FQGNSA. CDR3 region: CASSPRAGGRGTGELFF. CDR3 in DNA: TGTGCCAGCAGCCCAAGGGCGGGGGGCCGAGGCACCGGGGAGCTGTTTTTT.